This passage covers 13 T cell receptor beta chains from one sample sequenced in a study of shared clonotypes between healthy human individuals. Data came from immunoSEQ multiplex PCR; TCRdb stores just in-frame clones and leaves some out. The data hold a few million clones, with more than 90% observed a single time. The material sequenced was naive CD4+ T cells sorted from blood. Subset specified: CD45RA+ positively selected. Receptor source: a man aged 18 to 30 in good health.

The chain has TRBV4-2 and TRBJ2-5, with 7 bases lining up with TRBD1. The CDR3 has 16 amino acids. The germline gives CDR1 LGHNA, CDR2 YNFKEQ. Trimming cost V 3 bases and J 3 bases; bases outside gene matches: 10. The CDR3 spells CASSHITGEGEETQYF. The DNA for the CDR3 is TGTGCCAGCAGCCATATAACAGGGGAAGGGGAAGAGACCCAGTACTTC.

V is TRBV6-1 and J is TRBJ2-5; TRBD2 matches 8 bases. The germline gives CDR1 MNHNS, CDR2 SASEGT. CDR3 size: 14 residues. V shed 6 bases, J shed 4 bases, and the junction held 7 bases outside the gene matches. The CDR3 DNA reads as TGTGCCAGCAGGCCCGGGGGGGTACGAGAGACCCAGTACTTC. This gives the protein CASRPGGVRETQYF.

V and J are TRBV5-6 and TRBJ2-1; 10 nucleotides match TRBD2. Trimming at V came to 0 bases and at J to 6 bases, leaving 6 bases not matched to a gene. Germline-derived CDR1 and CDR2 are SGHDT and YYEEEE. The CDR3 sequence is 16 residues long. In nucleotides, the CDR3 is TGTGCCAGCAGCTTGGATACCGGGACTAGCGCCAATGAGCAGTTCTTC. Its translation: CASSLDTGTSANEQFF.

This clone has a handful of counts. The rearrangement links TRBV6-5 to TRBJ2-7; 10 bases match TRBD1. V lost 6 bases to trimming and J lost 4 bases; unmatched junction nucleotides: 3. The length of the CDR3 is 13 residues. Germline V gene data show CDR1 as MNHEY and CDR2 as SVGAGI. The CDR3 DNA is TGTGCCAGCAGGACAGGGGGCAGGTACGAGCAGTACTTC. Translated: CASRTGGRYEQYF.

The V call is TRBV6-1, the J call TRBJ1-2, with 7 positions matching TRBD1. CDR1 and CDR2 from the germline V gene are MNHNS and SASEGT. The CDR3 loop spans 15 amino acids. After removal of 1 base from V and 5 bases from J, the junction contained 7 bases not matched to a gene. CDR3 DNA: TGTGCCAGCAGTGAAGAGGGGACAGTCATTTATGGCTACACCTTC. Its translation is CASSEEGTVIYGYTF.

This clone came up a few times. This same CDR3 is encoded by further DNA sequences in the sample. The rearrangement joins TRBV7-3 to TRBJ2-3; 9 positions agree with TRBD2. The CDR3 runs 14 residues. Germline CDR1 and CDR2: SGHTA and FQGTGA. The V and J ends lost 5 bases and 3 bases, in that order; junction bases with no gene match: 3. CDR3 region: CASSPGLATDTQYF. CDR3 DNA: TGTGCCAGCAGCCCGGGACTAGCAACAGATACGCAGTATTTT.

This clone was counted a single time. The J gene is TRBJ1-5, the V gene TRBV6-1; a possible D gene is TRBD1 (5 bases). CDR1 is MNHNS, CDR2 SASEGT, per germline. This CDR3 is built from 15 residues. V gave up 6 bases and J gave up 3 bases, with 15 bases separating them. Written as DNA, the CDR3 is TGTGCCAGCAGCGGATCCGGGGCCGTCAATCAGCCCCAGCATTTT. Protein: CASSGSGAVNQPQHF.

Remarks on this clone: Other DNA variants within this sample encode the same CDR3. The chain is built from TRBV5-1 and TRBJ2-3; 11 bases are shared with TRBD1. The CDR3 runs to 15 residues. Trimming at V came to 4 bases and at J to 3 bases, leaving 4 bases not matched to a gene. Germline lookup yields CDR1 SGHRS and CDR2 YFSETQ. CDR3 coding DNA: TGCGCCAGCAGCCCCGGGACAGGGGGGACAGATACGCAGTATTTT. Translation: CASSPGTGGTDTQYF.

The V call is TRBV9, the J call TRBJ2-1, with 10 bases identical to TRBD2. Germline CDR1 SGDLS, CDR2 YYNGEE. The CDR3 has 16 residues. V shed 0 bases, J shed 4 bases, and the junction held 4 bases outside the gene matches. The CDR3: CASSVELLAGYNEQFF. The CDR3, as DNA: TGTGCCAGCAGCGTAGAATTACTAGCGGGGTACAATGAGCAGTTCTTC.

DNA for the CDR3: TGTGCCACCAGCGGCAGCCTTAATGAAAAACTGTTTTTT. Its protein product is CATSGSLNEKLFF. The J gene is TRBJ1-4, the V gene TRBV15; D remains unclear. The length of the CDR3 is 13 residues. Germline V gene sequence: CDR1 LNHNV, CDR2 YYDKDF (reference sequence). The V and J ends lost 5 bases and 4 bases respectively, with 8 bases between them.

This clone showed up just once. V and J are TRBV7-9 and TRBJ2-1; maybe TRBD2 (6 bases). There are 14 residues in the CDR3. The V end was cut by 3 bases, the J end by 2 bases, with 8 bases between. The germline V gene has CDR1 SEHNR and CDR2 FQNEAQ (reference sequence). CDR3 sequence: CASSLGGPYNEQFF. For the CDR3, the DNA is TGTGCCAGCAGCTTGGGGGGTCCCTACAATGAGCAGTTCTTC.

The chain links TRBV6-5 to TRBJ2-1; the match to TRBD1 covers 7 bases. The CDR3 loop spans 14 amino acids. J gave up 6 bases and V 1 base, and 3 bases lay outside the gene matches. The germline V gene has CDR1 MNHEY and CDR2 SVGAGI. Written as DNA, the CDR3 is TGTGCCAGCAGTTACTTAGACAGGGTCAATGAGCAGTTCTTC. This encodes CASSYLDRVNEQFF.

With respect to this clone: One end of the junction varies from germline; a read error may be responsible. The gene calls are TRBV5-1 and TRBJ2-7, with TRBD1 matching 9 bases. The germline V gene encodes CDR1 SGHRS and CDR2 YFSETQ. The CDR3 is 14 amino acids. The CDR3 DNA reads TGTGCCAGCAGGCGGACAGGGGAGGACTACGAGCAGTACTTC. It yields the protein CASRRTGEDYEQYF.